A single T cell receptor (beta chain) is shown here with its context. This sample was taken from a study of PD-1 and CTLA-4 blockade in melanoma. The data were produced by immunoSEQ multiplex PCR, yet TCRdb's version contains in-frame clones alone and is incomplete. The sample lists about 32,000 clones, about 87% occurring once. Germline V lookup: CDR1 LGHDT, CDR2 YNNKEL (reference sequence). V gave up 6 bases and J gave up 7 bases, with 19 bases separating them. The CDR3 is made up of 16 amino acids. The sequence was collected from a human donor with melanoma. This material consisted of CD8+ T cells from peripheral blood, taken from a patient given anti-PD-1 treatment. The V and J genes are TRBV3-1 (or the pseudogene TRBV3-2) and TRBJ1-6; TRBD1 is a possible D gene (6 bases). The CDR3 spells CASRRSRQVRNSPLHF. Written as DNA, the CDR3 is TGTGCCAGCAGAAGGTCCCGACAGGTTCGAAATTCACCCCTCCACTTT.